These 27 T cell receptor beta chains were all obtained from the same sample, sequenced in a study of T cells expressing NK-cell markers. TCRdb reprocessed the 5' RACE reads and reports one entry per CDR3 protein, with no DNA. Its table lists about 120,000 distinct CDR3 sequences. Sequencing was done on a sample of blood T cells: a sorted CD56 or NKG2C T cell subset, CD4+ or CD8+ T cells, or bulk PBMC T cells (not recorded which). Source of these receptors: a woman aged 18-70 years in good health.

The chain joins TRBV28 to TRBJ2-1; TCRdb names TRBD1, which stays unverified in the absence of DNA. The germline V gene has CDR1 MDHEN and CDR2 SYDVKM. The CDR3 runs 12 residues. The CDR3 loop is CASSFIVGTLFF.

This sequence joins TRBV7-9 and TRBJ1-1. The CDR3 is made up of 13 amino acids. Looked up from germline, CDR1 is SEHNR and CDR2 is FQNEAQ (reference sequence). The CDR3 protein is CATHDTMNTEAFF.

The chain uses TRBV10-3 and TRBJ2-1; TCRdb picks TRBD2, but there is no DNA to check that call. Germline loops: CDR1 ENHRY, CDR2 SYGVKD. The length of the CDR3 is 13 residues. The CDR3 sequence: CAISESAGNEQFF.

CDR3 region: CASSVGVSPYNEQFF. This rearrangement joins TRBV9 to TRBJ2-1. The CDR3 covers 15 residues. Per germline, CDR1 SGDLS and CDR2 YYNGEE.

The rearrangement links TRBV3-1 to TRBJ2-1; the D gene TCRdb calls, TRBD1, cannot be checked with no DNA. CDR1 is LGHDT, CDR2 YNNKEL, per germline (reference sequence). The CDR3 consists of 19 residues. The CDR3 sequence: CASSQEGTGAAVRDDEQFF.

The rearrangement joins TRBV7-7 to TRBJ2-1; as DNA is missing, the TRBD1 call by TCRdb cannot be tested. The length of the CDR3 is 15 residues. Germline lookup yields CDR1 SSHAT and CDR2 FNYEAQ (reference sequence). CDR3 sequence reads: CASSPGDIRYNEQFF.

This chain uses TRBV11-2 with TRBJ2-3; TCRdb picks TRBD1, but there is no DNA to check that call. This CDR3 comprises 15 residues. Germline CDR1 is SGHAT and CDR2 is FQNNGV. The CDR3 region is CASSFPGTASDTQYF.

The chain has TRBV7-8 and TRBJ2-7. The germline CDR1 and CDR2 sequences are SGHVS and FQNEAQ. The CDR3 has 12 residues. The CDR3 here is CASSLYGDEQYF. Complete variable domain (other parts from reference TRBV7-8 and TRBJ2-7): GAGVSQSPRYKVAKRGQDVALRCDPISGHVSLFWYQQALGQGPEFLTYFQNEAQLDKSGLPSDRFFAERPEGSVSTLKIQRTQQEDSAVYLCASSLYGDEQYFGPGTRLTVT.

The V call is TRBV27, the J call TRBJ2-3; with no DNA, the TCRdb D assignment of TRBD2 cannot be verified. The CDR3 totals 16 residues. The germline V gene encodes CDR1 MNHEY and CDR2 SMNVEV (reference sequence). This chain's CDR3 is CASSLLGALSTDTQYF.

The gene calls are TRBV5-6 and TRBJ2-1; TCRdb indicates TRBD1, and absent DNA this call remains unverified. CDR1 SGHDT and CDR2 YYEEEE come from the germline V gene. The CDR3 has 14 residues. This CDR3 reads CASSAGTRYNEQFF. The complete variable domain, with remaining parts taken from reference TRBV5-6 and TRBJ2-1, reads DAGVTQSPTHLIKTRGQQVTLRCSPKSGHDTVSWYQQALGQGPQFIFQYYEEEERQRGNFPDRFSGHQFPNYSSELNVNALLLGDSALYLCASSAGTRYNEQFFGPGTRLTVL.

This chain joins TRBV19 and TRBJ2-5. The germline V gene encodes CDR1 LNHDA and CDR2 SQIVND (reference sequence). The CDR3 loop spans 14 amino acids. The CDR3 protein is CASSRSGWQETQYF. Full variable domain (missing parts from reference TRBV19 and TRBJ2-5): DGGITQSPKYLFRKEGQNVTLSCEQNLNHDAMYWYRQDPGQGLRLIYYSQIVNDFQKGDIAEGYSVSREKKESFPLTVTSAQKNPTAFYLCASSRSGWQETQYFGPGTRLLVL.

The chain has TRBV7-2 and TRBJ2-7; TCRdb picks TRBD1, but there is no DNA to check that call. Per the germline V gene, CDR1 is SGHTA and CDR2 is FQGNSA. The CDR3 is made up of 12 amino acids. This CDR3 is CASVGRDYEQYF.

V gene TRBV15 combines with J gene TRBJ2-5. The germline gives CDR1 LNHNV, CDR2 YYDKDF (reference sequence). The CDR3 is 14 residues long. CDR3 protein: CATSGDSSQETQYF.

J is TRBJ2-2 and V is TRBV25-1. Germline loops: CDR1 MGHDK, CDR2 SYGVNS. CDR3 length: 11 residues. The CDR3: CASRGTGELFF.

The V call is TRBV4-2, the J call TRBJ2-5; absent DNA, TCRdb's TRBD2 call cannot be checked. The CDR3 contains 16 residues. The V gene's germline CDR1 is LGHNA and CDR2 YNFKEQ. CDR3 protein: CASSQADSGGQETQYF.

The chain is built from TRBV4-1 and TRBJ1-1. CDR1 and CDR2 from the germline V gene are MGHRA and YSYEKL. The CDR3 runs to 12 residues. The CDR3 loop reads CASVGGNTEAFF.

The genes are TRBV29-1 and TRBJ2-7; TCRdb returns TRBD2, unconfirmable since there is no DNA. Germline-derived CDR1 and CDR2 are SQVTM and ANQGSEA. This CDR3 comprises 15 residues. This CDR3 is CSAETLAGGSYEQYF.

The V and J genes are TRBV5-1 and TRBJ1-2. The CDR3 runs 14 residues. The germline gives CDR1 SGHRS, CDR2 YFSETQ. The CDR3 is CASSLDREDYGYTF. Full variable domain (missing parts from reference TRBV5-1 and TRBJ1-2): KAGVTQTPRYLIKTRGQQVTLSCSPISGHRSVSWYQQTPGQGLQFLFEYFSETQRNKGNFPGRFSGRQFSNSRSEMNVSTLELGDSALYLCASSLDREDYGYTFGSGTRLTVV.

The chain combines TRBV27 with TRBJ2-1; TCRdb's D call of TRBD2 is untestable without DNA. The CDR3 length is 15 residues. Germline V CDR1 and CDR2: MNHEY, SMNVEV (reference sequence). CDR3 region: CASREGLAGVNEQFF.

This chain joins TRBV21-1 and TRBJ2-3. TRBV21-1 is a pseudogene. This CDR3 region has 11 residues. The CDR3 loop is CASSATDTQYF.

The rearrangement joins TRBV4-3 to TRBJ1-1. The CDR3 is 15 amino acids. Germline CDR1 is LGHNA and CDR2 is YSLEER. The CDR3 loop is CASSQERGINTEAFF.

The chain joins TRBV27 to TRBJ2-7. The germline V gene encodes CDR1 MNHEY and CDR2 SMNVEV (reference sequence). There are 13 residues in the CDR3. CDR3 loop: CASSPRTLYEQYF.

The V and J genes are TRBV7-9 and TRBJ2-4. There are 15 residues in the CDR3. Germline lookup yields CDR1 SEHNR and CDR2 FQNEAQ (reference sequence). CDR3 region: CASSSLPMAKNIQYF.

The chain employs TRBV5-6 and TRBJ2-7. Germline V lookup: CDR1 SGHDT, CDR2 YYEEEE. This CDR3 is 14 amino acids long. The CDR3 protein is CASSLGLGSYEQYF. Full variable domain (missing parts from reference TRBV5-6 and TRBJ2-7): DAGVTQSPTHLIKTRGQQVTLRCSPKSGHDTVSWYQQALGQGPQFIFQYYEEEERQRGNFPDRFSGHQFPNYSSELNVNALLLGDSALYLCASSLGLGSYEQYFGPGTRLTVT.

This chain links TRBV9 with TRBJ1-1; absent DNA, TCRdb's TRBD1 call cannot be checked. The CDR3 is made up of 12 amino acids. Germline-derived CDR1 and CDR2 are SGDLS and YYNGEE. The CDR3: CASSTGQGEAFF.

The chain couples TRBV19 to TRBJ2-1; TCRdb's D call, TRBD2, is unchecked because there is no DNA. The CDR3 extends over 15 amino acids. Germline CDR1 and CDR2: LNHDA and SQIVND (reference sequence). The CDR3 loop is CASSIGLAVYNEQFF. Looking up the rest from reference TRBV19 and TRBJ2-1 gives the full variable domain: DGGITQSPKYLFRKEGQNVTLSCEQNLNHDAMYWYRQDPGQGLRLIYYSQIVNDFQKGDIAEGYSVSREKKESFPLTVTSAQKNPTAFYLCASSIGLAVYNEQFFGPGTRLTVL.

This chain joins TRBV5-1 and TRBJ2-5. The CDR3 is made up of 18 amino acids. Germline V gives CDR1 SGHRS, CDR2 YFSETQ. CDR3 region: CASSFGQVYLSRQETQYF.